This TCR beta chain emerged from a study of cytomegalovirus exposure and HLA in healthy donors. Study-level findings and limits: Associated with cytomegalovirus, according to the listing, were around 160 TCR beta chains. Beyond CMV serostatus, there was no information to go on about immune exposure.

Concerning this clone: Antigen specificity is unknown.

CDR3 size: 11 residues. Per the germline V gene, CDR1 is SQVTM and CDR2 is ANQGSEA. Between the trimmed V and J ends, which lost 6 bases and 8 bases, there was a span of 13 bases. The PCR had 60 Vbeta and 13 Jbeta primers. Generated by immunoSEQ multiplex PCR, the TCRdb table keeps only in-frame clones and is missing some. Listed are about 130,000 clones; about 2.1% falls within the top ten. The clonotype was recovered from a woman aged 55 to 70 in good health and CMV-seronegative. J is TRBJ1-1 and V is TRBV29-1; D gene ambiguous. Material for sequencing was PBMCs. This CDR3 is CSVDLAVEAFF. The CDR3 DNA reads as TGCAGCGTAGACCTAGCCGTGGAAGCTTTCTTT.